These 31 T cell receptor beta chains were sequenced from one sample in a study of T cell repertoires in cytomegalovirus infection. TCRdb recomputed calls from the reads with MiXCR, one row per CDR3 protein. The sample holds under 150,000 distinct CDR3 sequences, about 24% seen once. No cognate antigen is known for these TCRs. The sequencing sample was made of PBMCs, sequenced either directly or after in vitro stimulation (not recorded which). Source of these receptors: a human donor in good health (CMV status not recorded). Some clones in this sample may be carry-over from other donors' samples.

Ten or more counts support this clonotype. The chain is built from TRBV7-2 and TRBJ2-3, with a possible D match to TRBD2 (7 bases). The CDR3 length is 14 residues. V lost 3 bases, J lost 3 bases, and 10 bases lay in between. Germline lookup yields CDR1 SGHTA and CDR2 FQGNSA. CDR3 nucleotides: TGTGCCAGCAGCTTGGCGGGGGCGACAGATACGCAGTATTTT. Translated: CASSLAGATDTQYF.

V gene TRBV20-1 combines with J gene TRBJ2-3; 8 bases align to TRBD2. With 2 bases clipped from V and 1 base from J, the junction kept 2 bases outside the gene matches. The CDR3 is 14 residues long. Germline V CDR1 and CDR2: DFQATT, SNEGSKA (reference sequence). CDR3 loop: CSARNSGGTDTQYF. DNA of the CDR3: TGCAGTGCTAGAAATAGCGGGGGCACAGATACGCAGTATTTT.

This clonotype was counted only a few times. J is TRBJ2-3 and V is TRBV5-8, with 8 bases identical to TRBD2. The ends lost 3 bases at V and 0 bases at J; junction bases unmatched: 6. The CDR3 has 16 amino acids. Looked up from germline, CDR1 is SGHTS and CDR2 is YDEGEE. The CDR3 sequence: CASSSLAGTSTDTQYF. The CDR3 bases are TGTGCCAGCAGCTCATTAGCGGGAACTAGCACAGATACGCAGTATTTT.

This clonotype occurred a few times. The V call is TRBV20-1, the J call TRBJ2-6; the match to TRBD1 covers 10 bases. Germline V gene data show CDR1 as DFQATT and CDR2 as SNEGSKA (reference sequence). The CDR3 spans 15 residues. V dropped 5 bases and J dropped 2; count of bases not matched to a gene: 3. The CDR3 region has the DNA TGCAGTGCTGGGGACAGGGGAACTGGGGCCAACGTCCTGACTTTC. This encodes CSAGDRGTGANVLTF.

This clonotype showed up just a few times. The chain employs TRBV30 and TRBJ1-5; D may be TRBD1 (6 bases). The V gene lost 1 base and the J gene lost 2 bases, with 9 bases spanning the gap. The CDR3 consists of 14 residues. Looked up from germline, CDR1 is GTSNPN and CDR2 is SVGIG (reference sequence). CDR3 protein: CAWSGGAGNQPQHF. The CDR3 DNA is TGTGCCTGGAGTGGGGGGGCTGGCAATCAGCCCCAGCATTTT. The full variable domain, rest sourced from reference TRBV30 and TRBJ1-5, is SQTIHQWPATLVQPVGSPLSLECTVEGTSNPNLYWYRQAAGRGLQLLFYSVGIGQISSEVPQNLSASRPQDRQFILSSKKLLLSDSGFYLCAWSGGAGNQPQHFGDGTRLSIL.

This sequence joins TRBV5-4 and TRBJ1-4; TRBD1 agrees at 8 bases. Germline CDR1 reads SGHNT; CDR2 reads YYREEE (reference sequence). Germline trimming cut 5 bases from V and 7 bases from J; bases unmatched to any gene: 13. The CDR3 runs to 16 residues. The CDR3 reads CASSQQGAASGEKLFF. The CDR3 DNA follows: TGTGCCAGCAGTCAGCAGGGGGCGGCCAGTGGTGAAAAACTGTTTTTT.

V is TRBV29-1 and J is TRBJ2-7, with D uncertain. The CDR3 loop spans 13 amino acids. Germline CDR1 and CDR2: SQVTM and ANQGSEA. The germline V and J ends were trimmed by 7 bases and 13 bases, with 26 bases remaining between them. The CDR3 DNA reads TGCAGCGCCACGTTTGCGGAGCATACGAGTATCTACGTC. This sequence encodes CSATFAEHTSIYV.

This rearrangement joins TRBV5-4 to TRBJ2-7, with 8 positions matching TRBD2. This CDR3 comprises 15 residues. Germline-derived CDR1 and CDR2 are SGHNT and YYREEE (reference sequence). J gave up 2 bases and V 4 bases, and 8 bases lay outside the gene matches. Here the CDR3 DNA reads TGTGCCAGCAGCCACGGGACTAGGGGAGCCTACGAGCAGTACTTC. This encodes CASSHGTRGAYEQYF.

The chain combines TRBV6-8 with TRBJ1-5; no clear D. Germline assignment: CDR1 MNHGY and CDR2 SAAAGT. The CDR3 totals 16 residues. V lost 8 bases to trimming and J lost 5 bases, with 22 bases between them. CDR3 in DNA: TGTGCCAGCGAGACAAAACCGATTCGGTTCGATCAGCCCCAGCATTTT. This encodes CASETKPIRFDQPQHF.

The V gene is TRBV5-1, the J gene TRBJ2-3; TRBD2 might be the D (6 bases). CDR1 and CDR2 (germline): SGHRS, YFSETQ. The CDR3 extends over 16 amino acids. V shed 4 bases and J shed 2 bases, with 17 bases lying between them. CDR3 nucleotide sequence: TGCGCCAGCAGCGTGGGGGACTCAATCTCCACAGATACGCAGTATTTT. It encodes CASSVGDSISTDTQYF.

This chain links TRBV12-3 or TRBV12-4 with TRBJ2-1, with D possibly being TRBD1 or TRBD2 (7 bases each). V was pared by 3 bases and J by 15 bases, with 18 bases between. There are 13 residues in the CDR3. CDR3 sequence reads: CASSLGRGGGRFF. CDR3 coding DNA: TGTGCCAGCAGTTTGGGCAGGGGGGGTGGACGGTTCTTC.

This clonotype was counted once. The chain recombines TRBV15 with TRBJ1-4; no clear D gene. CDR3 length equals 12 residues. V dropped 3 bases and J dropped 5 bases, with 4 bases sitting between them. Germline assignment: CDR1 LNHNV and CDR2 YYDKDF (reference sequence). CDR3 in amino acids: CATSRANEKLFF. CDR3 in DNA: TGTGCCACCAGCAGGGCCAATGAAAAACTGTTTTTT. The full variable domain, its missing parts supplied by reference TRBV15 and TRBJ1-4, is DAMVIQNPRYQVTQFGKPVTLSCSQTLNHNVMYWYQQKSSQAPKLLFHYYDKDFNNEADTPDNFQSRRPNTSFCFLDIRSPGLGDTAMYLCATSRANEKLFFGSGTQLSVL.

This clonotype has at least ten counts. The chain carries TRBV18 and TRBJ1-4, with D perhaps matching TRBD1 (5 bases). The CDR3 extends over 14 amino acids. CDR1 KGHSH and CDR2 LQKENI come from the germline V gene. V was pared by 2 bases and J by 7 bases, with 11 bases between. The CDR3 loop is CASSPAGRSEKLFF. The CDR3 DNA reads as TGTGCCAGCTCACCAGCAGGGAGGTCTGAAAAACTGTTTTTT.

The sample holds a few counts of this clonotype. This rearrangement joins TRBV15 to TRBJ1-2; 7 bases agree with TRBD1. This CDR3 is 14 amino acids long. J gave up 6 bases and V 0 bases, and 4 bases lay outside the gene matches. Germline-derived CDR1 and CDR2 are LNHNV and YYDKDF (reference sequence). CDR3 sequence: CATSRDDRDDGYTF. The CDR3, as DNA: TGTGCCACCAGCAGAGATGACAGGGACGATGGCTACACCTTC.

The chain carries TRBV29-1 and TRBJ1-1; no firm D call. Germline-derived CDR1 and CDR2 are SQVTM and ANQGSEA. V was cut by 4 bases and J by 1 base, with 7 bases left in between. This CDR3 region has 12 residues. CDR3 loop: CSVVEGNTEAFF. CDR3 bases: TGCAGCGTTGTCGAGGGGAACACTGAAGCTTTCTTT.

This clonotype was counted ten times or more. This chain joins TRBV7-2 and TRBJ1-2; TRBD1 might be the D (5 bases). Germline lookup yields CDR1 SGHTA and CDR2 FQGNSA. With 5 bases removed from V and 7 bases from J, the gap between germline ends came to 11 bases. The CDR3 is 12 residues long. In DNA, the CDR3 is TGTGCCAGCAGCCCGCAGGGAGTTGGCTACACCTTC. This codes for CASSPQGVGYTF. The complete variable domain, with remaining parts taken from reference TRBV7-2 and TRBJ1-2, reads GAGVSQSPSNKVTEKGKDVELRCDPISGHTALYWYRQSLGQGLEFLIYFQGNSAPDKSGLPSDRFSAERTGGSVSTLTIQRTQQEDSAVYLCASSPQGVGYTFGSGTRLTVV.

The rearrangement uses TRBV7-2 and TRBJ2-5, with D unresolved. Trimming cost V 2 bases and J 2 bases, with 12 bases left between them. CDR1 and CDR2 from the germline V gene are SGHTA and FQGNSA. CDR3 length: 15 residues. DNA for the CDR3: TGTGCCAGCAGCTTATACGGGCAGGCACAAGAGACCCAGTACTTC. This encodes CASSLYGQAQETQYF.

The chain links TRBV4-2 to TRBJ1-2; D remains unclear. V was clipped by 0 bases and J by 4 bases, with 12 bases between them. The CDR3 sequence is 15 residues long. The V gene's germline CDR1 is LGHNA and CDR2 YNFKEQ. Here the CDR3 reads CASSQDLSPRYGYTF. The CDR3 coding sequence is TGTGCCAGCAGCCAAGATCTAAGTCCGCGCTATGGCTACACCTTC.

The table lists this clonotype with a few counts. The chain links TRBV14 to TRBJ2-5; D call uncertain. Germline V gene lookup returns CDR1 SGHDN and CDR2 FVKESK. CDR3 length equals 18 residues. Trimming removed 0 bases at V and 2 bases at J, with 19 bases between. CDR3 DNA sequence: TGTGCCAGCAGCCAAGATACCTACCGCTCTGCCCGGCAAGAGACCCAGTACTTC. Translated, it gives CASSQDTYRSARQETQYF.

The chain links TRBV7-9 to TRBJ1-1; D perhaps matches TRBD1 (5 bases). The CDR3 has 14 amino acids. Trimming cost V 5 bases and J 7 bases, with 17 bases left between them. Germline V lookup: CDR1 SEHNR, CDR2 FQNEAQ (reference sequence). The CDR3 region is CASSLGQDFGEAFF. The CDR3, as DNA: TGTGCCAGCAGCCTGGGGCAGGACTTCGGTGAAGCTTTCTTT. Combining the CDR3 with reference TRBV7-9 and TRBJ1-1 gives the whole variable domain DTGVSQNPRHKITKRGQNVTFRCDPISEHNRLYWYRQTLGQGPEFLTYFQNEAQLEKSRLLSDRFSAERPKGSFSTLEIQRTEQGDSAMYLCASSLGQDFGEAFFGQGTRLTVV.

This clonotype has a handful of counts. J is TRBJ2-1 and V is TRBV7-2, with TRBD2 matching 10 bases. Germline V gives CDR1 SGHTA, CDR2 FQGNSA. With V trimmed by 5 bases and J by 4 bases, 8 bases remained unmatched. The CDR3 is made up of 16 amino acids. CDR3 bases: TGTGCCAGCAGCCCTCAGGGACTAGCGAAATACAATGAGCAGTTCTTC. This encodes CASSPQGLAKYNEQFF.

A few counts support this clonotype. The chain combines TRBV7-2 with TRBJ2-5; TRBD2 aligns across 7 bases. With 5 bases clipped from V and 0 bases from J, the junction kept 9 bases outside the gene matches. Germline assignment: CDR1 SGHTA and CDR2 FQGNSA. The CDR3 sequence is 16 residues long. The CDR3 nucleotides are TGTGCCAGCAGCCGGTCGACTAGCTTGTACCAAGAGACCCAGTACTTC. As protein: CASSRSTSLYQETQYF.

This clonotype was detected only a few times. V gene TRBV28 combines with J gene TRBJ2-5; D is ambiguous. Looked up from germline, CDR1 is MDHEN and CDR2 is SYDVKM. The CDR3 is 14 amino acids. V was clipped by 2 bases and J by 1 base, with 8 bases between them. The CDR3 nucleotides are TGTGCCAGCAGTTTAGCCCCAACCCAAGAGACCCAGTACTTC. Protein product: CASSLAPTQETQYF.

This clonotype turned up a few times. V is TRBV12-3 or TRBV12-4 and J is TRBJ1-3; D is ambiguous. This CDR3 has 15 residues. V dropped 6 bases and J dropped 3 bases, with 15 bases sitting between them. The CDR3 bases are TGTGCCAGCAGGTTCGGACTTCCCCGTGGAAACACCATATATTTT. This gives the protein CASRFGLPRGNTIYF.

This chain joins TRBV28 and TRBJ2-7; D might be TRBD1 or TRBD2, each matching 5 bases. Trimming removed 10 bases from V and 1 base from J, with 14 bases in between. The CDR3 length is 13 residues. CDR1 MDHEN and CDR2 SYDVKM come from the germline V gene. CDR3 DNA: TGTGCCATCGAGGGGAATGGTTCCTACGAGCAGTACTTC. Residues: CAIEGNGSYEQYF. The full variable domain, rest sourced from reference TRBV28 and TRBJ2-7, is DVKVTQSSRYLVKRTGEKVFLECVQDMDHENMFWYRQDPGLGLRLIYFSYDVKMKEKGDIPEGYSVSREKKERFSLILESASTNQTSMYLCAIEGNGSYEQYFGPGTRLTVT.

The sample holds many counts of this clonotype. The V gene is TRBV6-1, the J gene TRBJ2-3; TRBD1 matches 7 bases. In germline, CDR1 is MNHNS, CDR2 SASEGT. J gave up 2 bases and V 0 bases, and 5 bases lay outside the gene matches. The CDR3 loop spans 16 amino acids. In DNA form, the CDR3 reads TGTGCCAGCAGTGAAGCGTACGGGACAGTCACAGATACGCAGTATTTT. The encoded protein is CASSEAYGTVTDTQYF.

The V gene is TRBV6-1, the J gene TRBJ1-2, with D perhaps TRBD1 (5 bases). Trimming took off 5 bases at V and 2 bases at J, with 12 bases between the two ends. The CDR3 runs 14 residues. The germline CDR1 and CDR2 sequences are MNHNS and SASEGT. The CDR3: CASSRQTENYGYTF. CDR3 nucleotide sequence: TGTGCCAGCAGTCGTCAGACAGAAAACTATGGCTACACCTTC.

CDR3 loop: CASSQNTGPTEAFF. In DNA, the CDR3 is TGCGCCAGCAGCCAAAATACAGGGCCCACTGAAGCTTTCTTT. V is TRBV4-3 and J is TRBJ1-1; perhaps TRBD1 as D (6 bases). The germline V and J ends were trimmed by 2 bases and 4 bases, with 11 bases remaining between them. In germline, CDR1 is LGHNA, CDR2 YSLEER. There are 14 residues in the CDR3.

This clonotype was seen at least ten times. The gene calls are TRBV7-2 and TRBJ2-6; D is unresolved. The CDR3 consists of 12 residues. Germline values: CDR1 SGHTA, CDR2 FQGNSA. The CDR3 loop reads CGWGSGANVLTF. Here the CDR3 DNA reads TGTGGTTGGGGCTCTGGGGCCAACGTCCTGACTTTC.

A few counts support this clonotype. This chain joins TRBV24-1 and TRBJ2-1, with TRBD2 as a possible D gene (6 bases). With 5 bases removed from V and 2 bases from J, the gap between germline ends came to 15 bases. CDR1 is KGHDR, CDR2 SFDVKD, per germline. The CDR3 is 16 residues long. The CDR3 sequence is CATSGSGWGAYNEQFF. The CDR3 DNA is TGTGCCACCAGTGGATCAGGGTGGGGGGCCTACAATGAGCAGTTCTTC.

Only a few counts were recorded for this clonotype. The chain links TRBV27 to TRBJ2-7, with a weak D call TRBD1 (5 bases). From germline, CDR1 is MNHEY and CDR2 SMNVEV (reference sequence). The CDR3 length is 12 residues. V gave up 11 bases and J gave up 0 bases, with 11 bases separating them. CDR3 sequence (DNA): TGTGCCGTAAGGGGTCCCTCCTACGAGCAGTACTTC. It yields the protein CAVRGPSYEQYF.